This TCR beta chain was recovered during a study of blood T cell repertoires in COVID-19. About the research overall: Researchers got acute and convalescent COVID-19 samples from the United States, Italy and Spain.

In the source study's methods: The authors estimated nucleated cell counts from reference gene primer amplification. Produced via immunoSEQ multiplex PCR; TCRdb's table is partial and in-frame only. D and trimming were read from the DNA, whereas the V and J calls and clone size are those reported in that table. The sample records 70,000 to 90,000 clones, about four fifths being singletons. The CDR3 runs 16 residues. CDR1 and CDR2 (germline): SNHLY, FYNNEI. J lost 1 base, V lost 7 bases, and 9 bases had no gene match. The rearrangement links TRBV2 to TRBJ2-7; 11 bases map to TRBD2. Sequenced material: peripheral blood. The sequence came from a human donor in a cohort sampled during active COVID-19. In DNA form, the CDR3 reads TGTGCCAGCAATTCACTAGCGGGGGCTAATTCCTACGAGCAGTACTTC. As protein: CASNSLAGANSYEQYF.